This entry is about one T cell receptor (beta chain). This clone turned up a few times. Its antigen is currently not known. No base quality values were provided; no much bigger clone lies one nucleotide off. From the cysteine through the phenylalanine, the CDR3 covers 16 amino acids. The retained sequence is limited to the CDR3, 48 bases, with the frame set at the first base. V gives up 0 bases and J gives up 11 bases, and the segment between their germline ends measures 22 bases. Reading the germline V gene gives CDR1 KGHSH and CDR2 LQKENI. The cohort comprised 666 healthy bone marrow donors. At the time of sampling, every cohort member was nominally healthy, though immune exposures that went unrecorded were likely present. The donor tested CMV seropositive and was one of the 289 seropositive cohort members. A peripheral blood sample was collected from each donor, and TCR beta sequencing was performed on peripheral blood mononuclear cells. The Qiagen DNeasy Blood Extraction Kit was used to extract genomic DNA from the blood cell samples.

These data come from a study of cytomegalovirus exposure and HLA in healthy donors (dated by TCRdb to about 2017). Looking at the study overall: An earlier analysis of roughly 630 of the donors reported more than 250 Gb of sequence data and more than 90 million unique TCR beta sequences from 150 million to 200 million T cells. About 280 gigabases of sequencing data and 70 million to 100 million unique TCR sequences made up an early release that covered over 550 HLA-typed donors. Of the 300 to 450 genotyped donors, 70% to 90% were placed in the genetic ancestry cluster associated with self-reported Caucasian donors. The study aimed to test whether cataloging public T cell receptors could reveal signatures of past pathogen exposure. Using immunosequencing, the study profiled T cell repertoires from roughly 650 subjects and related those repertoires to cytomegalovirus serostatus. Besides the first cohort of approximately 670 subjects, a separate validation cohort made up of 120 different subjects was used. To predict cytomegalovirus infection status, the study combined high-throughput TCR immunosequencing, statistical association of individual TCRs with disease status, and machine learning. To study patterns of TCR occurrence, a later analysis re-analyzed previously published TCR beta repertoires from around 660 donors and added high-resolution HLA genotyping. The later analysis used no new phenotypic data to find candidate immune exposures, relying instead on TCR beta sequences and their occurrence across donors. In an earlier analysis of 587 of the donors, high-throughput TCR beta sequencing was used to judge whether each TCR beta V gene segment behaved as functional or pseudogenic. Donor age, sex, ethnicity and CMV serostatus were collected together with the repertoire data. A later genetic analysis used genome-wide SNP genotypes for about three fifths of the 666 donors, treating that subset as a discovery cohort. All discovery cohort repertoires had been generated on a single sequencing platform. HLA typing included class I and class II loci at four-digit resolution. Typing coverage varied by locus: about 620-640 donors for A, B, C, DRB1 and DQB1; 522 for DQA1; more than 600 for DPA1; about 450 for DPB1. Four to six DR-DQ haplotypes were handled as single units for association and clustering, since linkage in the cohort was strong. On average, roughly 250,000 unique TCR beta nucleotide sequences were sequenced per donor among about 400 genotyped donors of the cohort, with around 19% of those sequences being non-productive. General conclusions and limits of the study: A later genetic analysis associated a missense DCLRE1C variant with V-gene and J-gene trimming of TCR beta chains, and an independent cohort replicated the association. The 87-base-pair reads could not distinguish some IMGT-functional V segments, including TRBV6-2 and TRBV6-3, so those segments were excluded. Strong co-occurrence of HLA alleles, especially DR and DQ, made assigning TCR associations to individual alleles difficult. For the cohort, immune exposure information was limited to CMV serostatus. In vitro tests confirmed that a few of the cytomegalovirus-associated TCR beta chains recognize cytomegalovirus antigens. Most TCR sequences were seen in very few donors, while some public TCRs were found in many individuals. A later analysis found that most CMV-associated TCR beta chains appeared HLA-restricted, with HLA associations seemingly driven largely by CMV exposure. Sequencing depth was assumed to be roughly uniform across donors in the presence/absence analyses, though that assumption may not hold. An earlier analysis of around 540 of the donors showed that most TCR beta V segments appeared in productive rearrangements either about 87% or about 30% of the time, which broadly matched IMGT annotations. A cluster of highly shared sequence variants was judged likely to represent a technical artifact of the sequencing pipeline. At a false discovery rate of 0.05, a later analysis linked about 17,000 TCR beta sequences to specific HLA alleles. Compared with equally common non-associated chains, HLA-associated TCR beta chains in a later analysis were more clonally expanded and had lower generation probabilities. A later genetic analysis reported fewer N-insertions in productive TCRs among donors in an Asian-associated ancestry cluster than the approximately 670-donor mean. The authors suggested that the approach could potentially be extended to other disease states and immunological phenotypes. Because some donors lacked HLA typing at each locus, the association tests relied only on the typed subset. Linkage disequilibrium might explain the correlated functional status among segregating V segments, but an unknown experimental factor could not be excluded. A further reported finding was that TCR beta sequences accurately predicted the HLA-A and HLA-B alleles for most subjects in the first cohort. Because counts were too low, more than 15 rarely observed V segments, including chromosome 9 orphons, were excluded from the earlier analysis of several hundred of the donors. The classifier was reported to diagnose cytomegalovirus status with high specificity and sensitivity in both the original cohort and the validation cohort. A later analysis reported that several top co-occurrence clusters appeared linked to parvovirus B19, influenza, CMV and Epstein-Barr virus. In a later analysis, the rate of TCR association differed among HLA loci, with DRB1 alleles having the most associated TCRs and HLA-C alleles having the fewest. This cohort had only TCR beta chains sequenced, and the lack of alpha or paired-chain data limited which features could be detected. In the study, 150 to 200 TCR beta chains were listed as associated with cytomegalovirus.

Receptor amplification or capture employed the immunoSEQ multiplex PCR assay. A mixture of 60 forward primers for TCR Vbeta segments and 13 reverse primers for TCR Jbeta segments was used in the multiplex PCR. The CDR3 region of rearranged TCR beta genes was amplified from genomic DNA by a multiplex PCR assay. The Illumina HiSeq System was used to sequence the amplified TCR beta libraries as 87-base-pair reads. Per the original workflow: In a later analysis, about 80 million unique TCR beta chains were counted across the 650 to 700 repertoires, and roughly 9.9 million of these chains were shared by at least two donors. Raw reads were error-corrected and collapsed into unique sequences with a nearest-neighbor algorithm that merged closely related sequences to remove PCR and sequencing errors. V, D and J gene segments were assigned by aligning CDR3 sequences to IMGT reference sequences. Each retained sequence needed at least a six-nucleotide match to both a V gene segment and a J gene segment. A rearrangement was called productive if the CDR3 had no stop codons and remained in frame with V and J, and every other rearrangement was called non-productive. CDR3 was defined by IMGT convention, running from the second conserved V-encoded cysteine to the conserved J-encoded phenylalanine. The earlier analysis of around 640 of the donors excluded sequences that lacked an unambiguous match to a single V gene segment. An earlier analysis of around 600 of the donors classified V segments as functional when productive rearrangements were above 56.7% and as segregating when the standard deviation between donors was above 5%. A statistical classification framework was developed to diagnose cytomegalovirus status using the catalog of TCR beta chain sequences. V and J gene assignment, in a later analysis, came from comparing TCR nucleotide sequences with IMGT/GENE-DB human TR gene sequences. A later analysis assigned CDR3 sequences and most-parsimonious VDJ recombination scenarios with the TCRdist pipeline. A later analysis defined each TCR beta chain by its CDR3 amino acid sequence plus V-gene family, and excluded reads lacking a unique V-gene family. As a way to deal with suspected cross-contamination and a sequencing artifact, a later analysis dropped 592 nucleotide sequences that were highly shared and had low generation probability. For each public chain, a later analysis derived a clonal expansion index from normalized ranks of inferred template counts within each repertoire. In a later analysis, generation probabilities were computed using a VDJ recombination model fitted to out-of-frame rearrangements, and the results were checked against IGoR. In a later analysis, hypergeometric tests were used to score TCR-TCR, TCR-HLA and TCR-CMV co-occurrence, with a repertoire-size bias correction applied to TCR pairs. In a later analysis, false discovery rates were estimated by permuting HLA or CMV assignments 20 times. In a later analysis, co-occurring TCRs were grouped using DBSCAN, with TCRdist sequence similarity added in when clustering inside HLA-allele-positive subsets. Repertoires with fewer than 30,000 or more than 120,000 public chains, plus five repertoires with anomalous nucleotide sharing, were excluded from co-occurrence clustering. This is the immuneACCESS table as TCRdb keeps it, with only in-frame sequences that have V and J called. A part of the clones is gone; compared with another copy, unresolved V genes explain less than half, and the rest is unexplained. That table furnishes V, J and clone size, whereas the DNA furnished D and trimming. The sample profile shows fewer than 250,000 clones; approximately 75% of them were found once. The ten largest clones capture about 5% of the sample.

The TCR sequence derives from a man aged 30-40 years in good health and CMV-seropositive. This chain is built from TRBV18 and TRBJ1-1, with TRBD1 as a weak D call on 5 bases. Sequencing input: PBMCs. For the CDR3, the sequence is CASSPPMAGQGNRAFF. In nucleotides, the sequence is TGTGCCAGCTCACCACCGATGGCTGGTCAGGGTAACCGGGCTTTCTTT.